The T cell receptor beta chain described here comes from a study of blood T cell repertoires in COVID-19 (TCRdb year 2020). Looking at the study overall: Collaborator samples came from the United States, Italy and Spain and covered acute and convalescent phases of COVID-19. The prospective study material was composed of cDNA or gDNA derived from T cells, B-cell-depleted T cells, or PBMCs. Deeply sampled blood TCRbeta repertoires from subjects exposed to, actively infected with, or recovered from COVID-19 were included in the dataset. The repertoires were made available in a free public database intended to serve as a resource for research on the immune response to SARS-CoV-2. The samples were drawn from two sources: the first 160 participants of the ongoing ImmuneRACE study, and 1,254 subjects contributed by 6 global collaborators. Nearly every sample came with metadata listing a de-identified subject ID, COVID-19 status, age in years and sex. HLA class I and class II types, where available, came from metadata supplied by the sample provider rather than from assay-based typing. Beyond this particular receptor, the publication reports: The quantity of clinical and demographic metadata differed by source and by participant and was supplied without curation.

V lost 5 bases and J lost 4 bases, and the count of bases not matched to a germline gene is 6. The CDR3 runs 15 residues from the cysteine to the phenylalanine. This entry keeps only the CDR3 DNA: 45 bases, framed from base 1. The germline V gene yields MDHEN for CDR1 and SYDVKM for CDR2. Enrolling through a virtual design, the prospective study's participants ranged in age from roughly 18 to 95 years and lived across around 25 United States geographic areas. In the prospective study, participants were assigned to cohorts based on the clinical history participants reported in a screening survey and a study questionnaire. Recovered participants in ImmuneRACE Cohort 3 were defined by two consecutive negative NP/OP PCR tests, clearance by a healthcare professional, or resolution of symptoms. Mobile phlebotomists in the prospective study collected whole blood, serum and a nasopharyngeal or oropharyngeal swab from every participant. Additional blood draws and questionnaires over a 2-month period could optionally be provided by prospective study participants. Before DNA extraction, prospective study blood samples were shipped either frozen or at room temperature.

In the case of this clone: Its antigen is still unknown. No clone much larger than this one lies a single base away; base qualities are absent.

TCRbeta CDR3 regions were amplified from genomic DNA using the immunoSEQ Assay, a bias-controlled multiplex PCR. The original methods were these. The number of nucleated cells in each sample was estimated from the amplification of reference gene primers within the assay. To quantify the absolute abundance of each unique TCRbeta CDR3 rearrangement, sequence reads were collapsed and filtered. Productive Simpson clonality was computed per sample as the square root of Simpson's diversity index over productive rearrangements. Not all clones reach the TCRdb copy of this immuneACCESS table, which keeps in-frame sequences only. Checked studies attribute under half of the gap to unresolved V genes and leave the rest unexplained. D and trimming were read from the DNA, whereas the V and J calls and clone size are those reported in that table. This sample gives around 300,000 clones in total; roughly nine tenths of them show up just once. The ten largest clonotypes hold 3% of the sample.

Recombination linked TRBV28 to TRBJ1-3; the junction holds 9 bases that match TRBD1. Sequencing input: PBMCs or T cells enriched from blood (not recorded which). The source is a woman aged 50 to 60 who had recovered from COVID-19. The CDR3 in this case is CASSPAGTGGNTIYF. The DNA sequence is given as TGTGCCAGCAGTCCGGCCGGGACAGGGGGAAACACCATATATTTT.